Listed here are 10 T cell receptor beta chains from one sample, sequenced in a study of neurological immune-mediated disorders. TCRdb independently ran MiXCR on the 5' RACE reads; one entry per CDR3 protein. The sample records more than 50,000 distinct CDR3 sequences, roughly 11% being singletons. The specimen sequenced was PBMCs. The receptors originated from a man aged 60 to 69 in good health.

This clonotype was seen only a few times. The rearrangement uses TRBV28 and TRBJ2-4; a weak D match, TRBD1 (5 bases). Germline-derived CDR1 and CDR2 are MDHEN and SYDVKM. The CDR3 sequence is 18 residues long. V was clipped by 6 bases and J by 0 bases, with 21 bases between them. In nucleotides, the CDR3 is TGTGCCAGCAGCTCGGAATGGGTAGGGGCTCTAGCCAAAAACATTCAGTACTTC. Its translation is CASSSEWVGALAKNIQYF.

This clonotype was counted ten times or more. The chain carries TRBV20-1 and TRBJ1-5; D may be TRBD1 (5 bases). With 7 bases removed from V and 0 bases from J, the gap between germline ends came to 10 bases. The CDR3 runs to 13 residues. Germline assignment: CDR1 DFQATT and CDR2 SNEGSKA (reference sequence). The CDR3 reads CSGTPDSNQPQHF. The CDR3 DNA reads as TGCAGTGGGACACCAGATAGCAATCAGCCCCAGCATTTT.

This clonotype was detected ten times or more. The germline gene is not matched at one end of the junction; a read error may be the cause. The CDR3 here is CASSIDREQYF. CDR3 sequence (DNA): TGTGCCAGCAGCATAGATCGGGAGCAGTACTTC. The V call is TRBV11-2, the J call TRBJ2-7; D not resolved. The germline V gene encodes CDR1 SGHAT and CDR2 FQNNGV. This CDR3 region has 11 residues.

This clonotype was recorded many times. The junction shows a germline mismatch at one end, possibly a read error. V is TRBV7-2 and J is TRBJ2-5; 9 nucleotides match TRBD2. CDR1 and CDR2 from the germline V gene are SGHTA and FQGNSA. The CDR3 loop spans 15 amino acids. In DNA, the CDR3 is TGTGCCAGCAGCTTAGCAAGGACGAGCGGGGGGCCCGAAATCTTC. It encodes CASSLARTSGGPEIF.

The table lists this clonotype with many counts. The V call is TRBV29-1, the J call TRBJ1-5; 7 bases align to TRBD1. The CDR3 runs 17 residues. V lost 1 base to trimming and J lost 2 bases; unmatched junction nucleotides: 11. CDR1 and CDR2 from the germline V gene are SQVTM and ANQGSEA. CDR3 in DNA: TGCAGCGTTGAAGTTTCAGGGGGAGGGCTGGGCAATCAGCCCCAGCATTTT. Protein product: CSVEVSGGGLGNQPQHF.

This clonotype was seen more than once but under ten times. V is TRBV19 and J is TRBJ2-4; no clear D gene. The CDR3 has 15 amino acids. Trimming cost V 7 bases and J 0 bases, with 13 bases left between them. CDR1 LNHDA and CDR2 SQIVND come from the germline V gene (reference sequence). CDR3 amino acids: CASNEEGLAKNIQYF. The CDR3 DNA reads TGTGCCAGTAACGAGGAAGGCTTAGCCAAAAACATTCAGTACTTC.

This clonotype was recorded many times. The J gene is TRBJ1-6, the V gene TRBV14; 7 nucleotides line up with TRBD1. Losses at the gene ends were 1 base for V and 12 bases for J; bases not matched to a gene: 15. The CDR3 loop spans 17 amino acids. CDR1 and CDR2 (germline): SGHDN, FVKESK. Here the CDR3 DNA reads TGTGCCAGCAGCCAAGCCGAGGGGGCATCCCGCCGGCAACCCCTCCACTTT. It translates to CASSQAEGASRRQPLHF.

This clonotype was recorded many times. The chain couples TRBV5-1 to TRBJ1-2; 8 nucleotides match TRBD1. V trimming: 2 bases; J trimming: 6 bases; junction bases outside the gene matches: 9. The CDR3 runs to 15 residues. The germline CDR1 and CDR2 sequences are SGHRS and YFSETQ. CDR3 region: CASSLASTGDNGYTF. The CDR3 DNA is TGCGCCAGCAGCTTAGCCTCGACAGGGGACAATGGCTACACCTTC.

The table lists this clonotype with many counts. The J gene is TRBJ2-5, the V gene TRBV12-3 or TRBV12-4; D possibly uses TRBD1 or TRBD2 (6 bases each). Trimming took off 1 base at V and 2 bases at J, with 14 bases between the two ends. The CDR3 is 16 amino acids. CDR3 coding DNA: TGTGCCAGCAGTTTAGGGGGGGCAAAAACTCAAGAGACCCAGTACTTC. This translates into CASSLGGAKTQETQYF.

Ten or more counts support this clonotype. The chain couples TRBV7-2 to TRBJ2-1; 7 nucleotides agree with TRBD2. CDR3 length: 20 amino acids. Germline V gives CDR1 SGHTA, CDR2 FQGNSA. Trimming removed 3 bases from V and 0 bases from J; junction bases left unmatched: 17. This CDR3 reads CASSFPTKTSRSSSYNEQFF. CDR3 in DNA: TGTGCCAGCAGCTTTCCAACTAAGACTAGCCGTAGTAGCTCCTACAATGAGCAGTTCTTC. Full variable domain (rest looked up from reference TRBV7-2 and TRBJ2-1): GAGVSQSPSNKVTEKGKDVELRCDPISGHTALYWYRQSLGQGLEFLIYFQGNSAPDKSGLPSDRFSAERTGGSVSTLTIQRTQQEDSAVYLCASSFPTKTSRSSSYNEQFFGPGTRLTVL.